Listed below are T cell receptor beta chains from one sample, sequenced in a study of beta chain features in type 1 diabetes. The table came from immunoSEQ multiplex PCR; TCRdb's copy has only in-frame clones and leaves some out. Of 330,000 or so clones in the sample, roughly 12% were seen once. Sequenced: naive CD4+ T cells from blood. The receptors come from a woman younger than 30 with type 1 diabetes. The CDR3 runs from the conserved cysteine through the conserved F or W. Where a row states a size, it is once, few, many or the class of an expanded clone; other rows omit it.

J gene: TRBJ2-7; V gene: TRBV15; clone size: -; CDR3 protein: CATSHRDRGIEQYF
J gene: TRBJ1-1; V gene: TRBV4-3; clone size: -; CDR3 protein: CASSQAGSGTEAFF
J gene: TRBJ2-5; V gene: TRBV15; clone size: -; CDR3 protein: CATSRAGGETQYF
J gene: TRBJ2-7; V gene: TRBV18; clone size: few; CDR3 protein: CASSPGQINEQYF
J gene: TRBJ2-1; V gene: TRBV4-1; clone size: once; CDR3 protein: CASSQGLAGVGLGYDEQFF
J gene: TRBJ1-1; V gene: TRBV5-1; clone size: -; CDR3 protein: CASSGRTGRPHTEAFF
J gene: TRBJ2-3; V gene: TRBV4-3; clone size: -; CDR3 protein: CASSQEALGTSGGITDTQYF
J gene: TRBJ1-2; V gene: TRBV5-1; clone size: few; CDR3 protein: CASSLGGPYGYTF
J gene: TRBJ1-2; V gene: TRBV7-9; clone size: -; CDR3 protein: CASSLGQQRYGYTF
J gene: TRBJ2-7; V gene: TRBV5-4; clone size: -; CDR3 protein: CASSLRGGSYEQYF
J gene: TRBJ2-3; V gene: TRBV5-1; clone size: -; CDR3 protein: CASSLLFSAGGITDTQYF
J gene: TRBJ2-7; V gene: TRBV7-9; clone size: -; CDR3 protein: CASRPTSGGYEQYF